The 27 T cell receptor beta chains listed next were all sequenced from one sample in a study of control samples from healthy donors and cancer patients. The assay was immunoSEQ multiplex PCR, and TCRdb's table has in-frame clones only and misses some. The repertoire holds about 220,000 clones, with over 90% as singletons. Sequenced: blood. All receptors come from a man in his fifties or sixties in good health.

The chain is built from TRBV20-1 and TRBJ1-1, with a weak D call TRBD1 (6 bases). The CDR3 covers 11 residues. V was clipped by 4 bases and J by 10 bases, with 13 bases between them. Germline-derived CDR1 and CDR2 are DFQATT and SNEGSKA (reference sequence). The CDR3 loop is CSATGVRGAFF. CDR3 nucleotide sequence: TGCAGTGCTACAGGGGTCCGAGGAGCTTTCTTT.

The CDR3 sequence is CASSLSGASNQPQHF. The CDR3 DNA reads TGCGCCAGCAGCTTATCCGGGGCGAGCAATCAGCCCCAGCATTTT. The chain uses TRBV5-1 and TRBJ1-5, with a possible D match to TRBD1 (5 bases). The germline gives CDR1 SGHRS, CDR2 YFSETQ. The length of the CDR3 is 15 residues. The V gene lost 2 bases and the J gene lost 1 base, with 10 bases spanning the gap.

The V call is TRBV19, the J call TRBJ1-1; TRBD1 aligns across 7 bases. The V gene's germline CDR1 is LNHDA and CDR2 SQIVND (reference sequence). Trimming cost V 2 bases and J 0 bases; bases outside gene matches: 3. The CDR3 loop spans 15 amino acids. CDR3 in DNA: TGTGCCAGTAGTATAAGGGACAGACTGAACACTGAAGCTTTCTTT. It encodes CASSIRDRLNTEAFF.

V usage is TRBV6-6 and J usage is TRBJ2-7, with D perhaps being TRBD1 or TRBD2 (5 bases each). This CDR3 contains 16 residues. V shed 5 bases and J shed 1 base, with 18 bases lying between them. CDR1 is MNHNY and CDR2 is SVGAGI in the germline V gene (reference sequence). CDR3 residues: CASSGRDVDLSYEQYF. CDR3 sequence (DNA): TGTGCCAGCAGTGGACGGGACGTCGATTTATCCTACGAGCAGTACTTC.

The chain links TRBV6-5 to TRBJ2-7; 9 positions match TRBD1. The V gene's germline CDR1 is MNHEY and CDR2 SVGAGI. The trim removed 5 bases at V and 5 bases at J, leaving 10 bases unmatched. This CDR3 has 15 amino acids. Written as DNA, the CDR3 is TGTGCCAGCAGTAGGGACAGGGCGACAGGGGACGAGCAGTACTTC. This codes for CASSRDRATGDEQYF.

CDR3 region: CASKQGGLNTEAFF. CDR3 bases: TGTGCCAGTAAGCAGGGGGGATTGAACACTGAAGCTTTCTTT. This chain uses TRBV19 with TRBJ1-1, with TRBD1 matching 7 bases. Trimming cost V 7 bases and J 0 bases; bases outside gene matches: 5. The CDR3 is 14 amino acids. Germline-derived CDR1 and CDR2 are LNHDA and SQIVND (reference sequence).

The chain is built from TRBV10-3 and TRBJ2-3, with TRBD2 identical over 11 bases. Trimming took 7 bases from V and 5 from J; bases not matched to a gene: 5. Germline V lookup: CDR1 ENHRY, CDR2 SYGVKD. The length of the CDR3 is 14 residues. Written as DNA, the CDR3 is TGTGCCATCAACGTAGCGGGGGGGCGAGATACGCAGTATTTT. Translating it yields CAINVAGGRDTQYF.

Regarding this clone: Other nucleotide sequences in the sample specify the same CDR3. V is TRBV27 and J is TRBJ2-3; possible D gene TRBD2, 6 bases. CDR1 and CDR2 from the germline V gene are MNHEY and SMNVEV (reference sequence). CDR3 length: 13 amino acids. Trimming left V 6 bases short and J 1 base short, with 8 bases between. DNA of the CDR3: TGTGCCAGCAGGTTAGCGGGCACAGATACGCAGTATTTT. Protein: CASRLAGTDTQYF.

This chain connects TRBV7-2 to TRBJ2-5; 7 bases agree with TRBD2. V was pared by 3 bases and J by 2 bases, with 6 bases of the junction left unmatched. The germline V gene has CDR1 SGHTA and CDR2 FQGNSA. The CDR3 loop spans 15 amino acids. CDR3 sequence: CASSFQRGQQETQYF. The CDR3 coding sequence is TGTGCCAGCAGCTTTCAGCGGGGCCAACAAGAGACCCAGTACTTC.

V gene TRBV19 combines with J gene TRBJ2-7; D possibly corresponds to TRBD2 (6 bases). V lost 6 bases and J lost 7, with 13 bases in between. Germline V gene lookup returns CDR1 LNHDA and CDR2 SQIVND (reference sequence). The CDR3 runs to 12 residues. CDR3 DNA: TGTGCCAGTAGAGGGGAGGCTCGGGAGCAGTACTTC. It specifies CASRGEAREQYF.

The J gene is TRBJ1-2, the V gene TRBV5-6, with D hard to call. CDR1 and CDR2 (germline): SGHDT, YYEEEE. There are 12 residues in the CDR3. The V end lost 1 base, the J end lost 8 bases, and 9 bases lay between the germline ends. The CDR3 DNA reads TGTGCCAGCAGCTTGCCGGGGATCGGCTACACCTTC. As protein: CASSLPGIGYTF.

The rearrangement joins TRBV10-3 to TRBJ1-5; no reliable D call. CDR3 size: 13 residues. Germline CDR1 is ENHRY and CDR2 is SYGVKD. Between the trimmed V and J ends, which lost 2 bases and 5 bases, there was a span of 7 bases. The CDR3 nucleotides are TGTGCCATCAGTGAGGACGGAGATCAGCCCCAGCATTTT. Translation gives CAISEDGDQPQHF.

DNA for the CDR3: TGTGCCAGCAGTGTGCAGGGGGCCCTCAGCACCGGGGAGCTGTTTTTT. Protein product: CASSVQGALSTGELFF. This sequence joins TRBV2 and TRBJ2-2; TRBD1 matches 8 bases. Germline V lookup: CDR1 SNHLY, CDR2 FYNNEI. The CDR3 has 16 amino acids. V was pared by 4 bases and J by 4 bases, with 8 bases of the junction left unmatched.

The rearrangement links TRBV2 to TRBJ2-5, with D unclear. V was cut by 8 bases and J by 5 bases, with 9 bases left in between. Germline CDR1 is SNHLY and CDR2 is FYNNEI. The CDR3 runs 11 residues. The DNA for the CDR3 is TGTGCCAGCTGGTCGTTGGAGACCCAGTACTTC. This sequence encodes CASWSLETQYF.

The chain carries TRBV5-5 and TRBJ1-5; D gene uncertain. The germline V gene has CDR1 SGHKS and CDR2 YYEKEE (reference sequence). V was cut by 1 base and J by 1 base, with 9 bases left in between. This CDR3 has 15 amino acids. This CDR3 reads CASSLWVRSNQPQHF. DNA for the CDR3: TGTGCCAGCAGCTTGTGGGTTAGGAGCAATCAGCCCCAGCATTTT.

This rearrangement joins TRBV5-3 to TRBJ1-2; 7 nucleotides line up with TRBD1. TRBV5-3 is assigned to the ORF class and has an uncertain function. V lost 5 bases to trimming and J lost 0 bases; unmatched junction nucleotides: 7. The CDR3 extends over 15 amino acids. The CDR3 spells CARREGQRSNYGYTF. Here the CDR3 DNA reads TGTGCCAGAAGGGAGGGACAGCGATCTAACTATGGCTACACCTTC.

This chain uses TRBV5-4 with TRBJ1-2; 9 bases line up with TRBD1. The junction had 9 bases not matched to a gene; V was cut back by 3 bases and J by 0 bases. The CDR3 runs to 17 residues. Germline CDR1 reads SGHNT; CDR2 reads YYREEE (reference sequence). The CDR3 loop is CASSSGETGGANYGYTF. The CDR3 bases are TGTGCCAGCAGCTCAGGCGAGACAGGGGGAGCTAACTATGGCTACACCTTC.

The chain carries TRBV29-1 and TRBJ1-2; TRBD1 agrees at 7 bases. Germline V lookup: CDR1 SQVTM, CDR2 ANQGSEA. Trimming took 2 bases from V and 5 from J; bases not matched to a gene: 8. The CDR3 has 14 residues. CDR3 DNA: TGCAGCGTTGAACCCGGGACAGCTAGTTATGGCTACACCTTC. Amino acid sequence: CSVEPGTASYGYTF.

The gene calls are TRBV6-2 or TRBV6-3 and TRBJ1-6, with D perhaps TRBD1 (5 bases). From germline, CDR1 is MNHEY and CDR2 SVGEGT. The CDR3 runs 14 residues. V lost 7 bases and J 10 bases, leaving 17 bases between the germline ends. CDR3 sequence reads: CASTPVGGWSPLHF. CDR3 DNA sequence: TGTGCCAGCACCCCAGTGGGGGGTTGGTCACCCCTCCACTTT.

This chain's CDR3 is CASSLQSMNTEAFF. CDR3 coding DNA: TGTGCCAGCAGTTTACAGTCCATGAACACTGAAGCTTTCTTT. The chain carries TRBV6-5 and TRBJ1-1, with unresolved D. V lost 4 bases, J lost 0 bases, and 9 bases lay in between. Germline values: CDR1 MNHEY, CDR2 SVGAGI. The CDR3 length is 14 residues.

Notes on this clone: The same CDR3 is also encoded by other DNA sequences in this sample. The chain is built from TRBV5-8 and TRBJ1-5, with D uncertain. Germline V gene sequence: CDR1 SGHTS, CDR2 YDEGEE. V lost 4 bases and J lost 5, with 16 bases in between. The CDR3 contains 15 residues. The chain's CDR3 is CASSLALRWDQPQHF. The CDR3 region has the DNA TGTGCCAGCAGCCTGGCACTACGTTGGGATCAGCCCCAGCATTTT. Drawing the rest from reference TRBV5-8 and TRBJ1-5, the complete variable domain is EAGVTQSPTHLIKTRGQQATLRCSPISGHTSVYWYQQALGLGLQFLLWYDEGEERNRGNFPPRFSGRQFPNYSSELNVNALELEDSALYLCASSLALRWDQPQHFGDGTRLSIL.

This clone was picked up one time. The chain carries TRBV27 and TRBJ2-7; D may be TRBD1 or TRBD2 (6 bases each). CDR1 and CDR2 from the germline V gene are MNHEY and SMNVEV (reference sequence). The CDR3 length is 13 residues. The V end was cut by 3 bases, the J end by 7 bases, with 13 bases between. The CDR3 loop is CASSLMGGAEQYV. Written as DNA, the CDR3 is TGTGCCAGCAGTTTGATGGGGGGCGCGGAGCAGTACGTC.

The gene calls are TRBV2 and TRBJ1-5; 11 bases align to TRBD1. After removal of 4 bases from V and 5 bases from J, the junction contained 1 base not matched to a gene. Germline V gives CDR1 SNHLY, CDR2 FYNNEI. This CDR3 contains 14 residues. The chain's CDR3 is CASSGTGGYQPQHF. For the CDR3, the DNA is TGTGCCAGCAGTGGGACAGGGGGCTATCAGCCCCAGCATTTT.

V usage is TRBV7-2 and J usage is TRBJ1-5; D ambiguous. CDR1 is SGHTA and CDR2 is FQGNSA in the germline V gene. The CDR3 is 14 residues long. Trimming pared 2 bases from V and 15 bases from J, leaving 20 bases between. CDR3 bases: TGTGCCAGCAGCTTATACGTGGCAGATAAAGGTTTGCATTTT. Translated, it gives CASSLYVADKGLHF.

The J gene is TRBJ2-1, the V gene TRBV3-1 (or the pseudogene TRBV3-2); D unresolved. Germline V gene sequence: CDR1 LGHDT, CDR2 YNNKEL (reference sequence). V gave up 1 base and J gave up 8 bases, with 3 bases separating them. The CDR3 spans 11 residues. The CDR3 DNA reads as TGTGCCAGCAGCCAAGGCGATGAGCAGTTCTTC. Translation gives CASSQGDEQFF.

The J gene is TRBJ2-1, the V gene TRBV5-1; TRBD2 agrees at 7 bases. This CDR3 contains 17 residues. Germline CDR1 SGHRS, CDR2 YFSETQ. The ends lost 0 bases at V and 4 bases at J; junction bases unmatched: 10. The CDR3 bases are TGCGCCAGCAGCTTGGGGAGGTGGACTAGGACTTACAATGAGCAGTTCTTC. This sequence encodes CASSLGRWTRTYNEQFF.

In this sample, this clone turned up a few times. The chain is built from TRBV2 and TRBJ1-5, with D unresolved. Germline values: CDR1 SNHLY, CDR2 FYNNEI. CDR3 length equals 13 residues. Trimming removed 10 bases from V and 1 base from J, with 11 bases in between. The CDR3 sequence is CATSNWSNQPQHF. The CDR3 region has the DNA TGTGCCACCTCTAATTGGAGCAATCAGCCCCAGCATTTT. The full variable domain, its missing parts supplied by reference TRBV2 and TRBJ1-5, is EPEVTQTPSHQVTQMGQEVILRCVPISNHLYFYWYRQILGQKVEFLVSFYNNEISEKSEIFDDQFSVERPDGSNFTLKIRSTKLEDSAMYFCATSNWSNQPQHFGDGTRLSIL.